The next 3 T cell receptor beta chains were all read from a single sample in a study of beta chain features in type 1 diabetes. Study-level points and caveats: The study found moderately but significantly shorter TCRB CDR3s in all four CD4+ subsets of Type 1 diabetes patients.

Isolated RNA was reverse transcribed in full, so expressed TCRB transcripts were sequenced. Profiled with immunoSEQ multiplex PCR; TCRdb holds only in-frame clones, not every one. The top ten clones hold roughly 0.5% of a sample with about 160,000 clones, over 6% of them seen once. What these receptors recognize is not known. Sequenced: central memory CD4+ T cells from blood. The receptors were gathered from a man in his late teens or twenties with type 1 diabetes.

This clone was seen only a few times. The CDR3 region is CASSHRTGESGYTF. The CDR3 nucleotides read TGCGCCAGCAGCCACCGGACAGGGGAGTCGGGCTACACCTTC. The V gene is TRBV5-1, the J gene TRBJ1-2, with TRBD1 identical over 9 bases. This CDR3 comprises 14 residues. With V trimmed by 4 bases and J by 8 bases, 9 bases remained unmatched. Germline-derived CDR1 and CDR2 are SGHRS and YFSETQ.

This clone was counted only a few times. V gene TRBV30 combines with J gene TRBJ2-1; 8 bases map to TRBD2. V gave up 5 bases and J gave up 7 bases; unmatched junction bases: 10. From germline, CDR1 is GTSNPN and CDR2 SVGIG (reference sequence). This CDR3 comprises 14 residues. CDR3 in DNA: TGTGCCTGGGGGACCGGGACTAGAAGAAATGAGCAGTTCTTC. Protein sequence: CAWGTGTRRNEQFF.

The rearrangement links TRBV19 to TRBJ2-1; 8 nucleotides match TRBD2. The trim removed 3 bases at V and 7 bases at J, leaving 11 bases unmatched. CDR3 length: 16 residues. CDR1 is LNHDA and CDR2 is SQIVND in the germline V gene (reference sequence). The CDR3 is CASSMGSGSSGNEQFF. CDR3 DNA: TGTGCCAGTAGTATGGGAAGCGGGAGCTCGGGTAATGAGCAGTTCTTC.